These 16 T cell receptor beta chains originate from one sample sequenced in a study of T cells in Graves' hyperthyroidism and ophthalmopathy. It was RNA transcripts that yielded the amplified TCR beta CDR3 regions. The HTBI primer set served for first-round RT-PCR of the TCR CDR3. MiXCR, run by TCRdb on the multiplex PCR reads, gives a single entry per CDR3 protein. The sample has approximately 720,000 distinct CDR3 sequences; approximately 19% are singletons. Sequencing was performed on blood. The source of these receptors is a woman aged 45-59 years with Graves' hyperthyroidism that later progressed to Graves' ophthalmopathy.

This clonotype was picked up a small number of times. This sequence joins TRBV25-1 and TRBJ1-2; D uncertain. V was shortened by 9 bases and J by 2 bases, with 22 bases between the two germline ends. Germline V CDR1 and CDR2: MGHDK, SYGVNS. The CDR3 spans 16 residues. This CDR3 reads CARPHPFRHPNYGYTF. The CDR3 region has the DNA TGTGCCAGACCACATCCTTTTCGGCATCCGAACTATGGCTACACCTTC.

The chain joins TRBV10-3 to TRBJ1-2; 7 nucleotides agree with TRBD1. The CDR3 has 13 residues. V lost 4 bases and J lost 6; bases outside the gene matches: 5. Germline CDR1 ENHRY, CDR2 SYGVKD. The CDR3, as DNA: TGTGCCATCAGTGTGCGGCAGGGGGATGGCTACACCTTC. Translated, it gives CAISVRQGDGYTF.

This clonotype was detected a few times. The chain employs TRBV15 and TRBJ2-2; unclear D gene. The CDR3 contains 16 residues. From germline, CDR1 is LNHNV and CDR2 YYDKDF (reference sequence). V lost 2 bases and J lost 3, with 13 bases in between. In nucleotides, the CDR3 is TGTGCCACCAGCAGACGTTGGGGAAGGGACACCGGGGAGCTGTTTTTT. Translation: CATSRRWGRDTGELFF.

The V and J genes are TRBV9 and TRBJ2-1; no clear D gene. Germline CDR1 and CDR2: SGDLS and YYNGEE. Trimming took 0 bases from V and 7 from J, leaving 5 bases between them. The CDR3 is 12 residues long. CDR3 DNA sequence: TGTGCCAGCAGCGTAGTTAGTAATGAGCAGTTCTTC. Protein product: CASSVVSNEQFF.

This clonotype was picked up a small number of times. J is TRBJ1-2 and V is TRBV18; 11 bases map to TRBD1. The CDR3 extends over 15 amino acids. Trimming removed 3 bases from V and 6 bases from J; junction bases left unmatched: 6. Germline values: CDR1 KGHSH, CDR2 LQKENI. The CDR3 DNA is TGTGCCAGCTCACCTCGGACAGGGGGCGTTCATGGCTACACCTTC. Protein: CASSPRTGGVHGYTF.

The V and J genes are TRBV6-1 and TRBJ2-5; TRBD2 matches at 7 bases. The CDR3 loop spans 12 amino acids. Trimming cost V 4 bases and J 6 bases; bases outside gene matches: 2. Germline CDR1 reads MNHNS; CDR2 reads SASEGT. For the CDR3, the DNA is TGTGCCAGCAGTGGGGAGGGGAAGACCCAGTACTTC. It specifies CASSGEGKTQYF.

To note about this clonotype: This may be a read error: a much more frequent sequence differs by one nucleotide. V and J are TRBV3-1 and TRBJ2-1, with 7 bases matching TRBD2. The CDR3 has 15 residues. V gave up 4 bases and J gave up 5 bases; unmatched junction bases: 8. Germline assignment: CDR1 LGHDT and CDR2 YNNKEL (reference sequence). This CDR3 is CASSRKRGSHNEQFF. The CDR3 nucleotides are TGTGCCAGCAGCCGAAAGCGGGGTTCCCACAATGAGCAGTTCTTC.

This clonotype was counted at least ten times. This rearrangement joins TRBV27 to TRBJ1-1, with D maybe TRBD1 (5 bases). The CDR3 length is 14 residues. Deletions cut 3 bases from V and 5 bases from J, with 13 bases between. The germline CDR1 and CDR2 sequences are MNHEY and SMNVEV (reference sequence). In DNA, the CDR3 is TGTGCCAGCAGTTTTAATGTGGGGGTAACTGAAGCTTTCTTT. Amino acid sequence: CASSFNVGVTEAFF.

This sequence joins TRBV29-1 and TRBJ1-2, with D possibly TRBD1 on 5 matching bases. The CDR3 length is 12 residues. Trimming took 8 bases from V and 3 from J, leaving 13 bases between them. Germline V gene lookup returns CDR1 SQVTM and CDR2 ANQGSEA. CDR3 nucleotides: TGCAGCCACGCAGCGGGGGACTATGGCTACACCTTC. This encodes CSHAAGDYGYTF.

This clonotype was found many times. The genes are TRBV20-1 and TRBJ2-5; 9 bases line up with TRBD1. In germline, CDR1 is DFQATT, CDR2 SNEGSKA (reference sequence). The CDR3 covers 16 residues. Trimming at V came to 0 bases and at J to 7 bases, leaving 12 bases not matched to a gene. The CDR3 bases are TGCAGTGCTAGAGACCGGGACAGGGAACTACCTTGGACCCAGTACTTC. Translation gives CSARDRDRELPWTQYF.

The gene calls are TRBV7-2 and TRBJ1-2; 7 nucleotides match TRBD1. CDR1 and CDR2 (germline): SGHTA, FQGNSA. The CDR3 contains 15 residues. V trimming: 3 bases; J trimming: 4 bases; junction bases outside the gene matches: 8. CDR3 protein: CASSFTGTDFYGYTF. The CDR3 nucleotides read TGTGCCAGCAGCTTCACCGGGACAGACTTCTATGGCTACACCTTC.

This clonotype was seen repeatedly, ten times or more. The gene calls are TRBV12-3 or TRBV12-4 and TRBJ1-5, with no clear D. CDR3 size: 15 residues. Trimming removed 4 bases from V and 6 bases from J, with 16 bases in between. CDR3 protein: CASSSLSPFVQPQHF. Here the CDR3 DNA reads TGTGCCAGCAGTTCTTTGTCGCCCTTTGTTCAGCCCCAGCATTTT.

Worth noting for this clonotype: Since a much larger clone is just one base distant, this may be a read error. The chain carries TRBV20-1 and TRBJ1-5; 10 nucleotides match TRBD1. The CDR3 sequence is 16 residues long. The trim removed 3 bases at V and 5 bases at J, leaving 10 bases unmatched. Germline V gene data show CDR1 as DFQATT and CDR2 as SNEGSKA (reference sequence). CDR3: CSASGTGATLYQPQHF. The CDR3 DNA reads TGCAGTGCTAGCGGGACAGGGGCCACGCTATATCAGCCCCAGCATTTT.

The CDR3 protein is CASSPGTGGFSGNTIYF. CDR3 DNA sequence: TGTGCCAGCAGCCCGGGGACAGGGGGCTTTTCTGGAAACACCATATATTTT. This chain connects TRBV11-2 to TRBJ1-3; 12 bases line up with TRBD1. After removal of 5 bases from V and 1 base from J, the junction contained 6 bases not matched to a gene. The CDR3 length is 17 residues. Germline V lookup: CDR1 SGHAT, CDR2 FQNNGV.

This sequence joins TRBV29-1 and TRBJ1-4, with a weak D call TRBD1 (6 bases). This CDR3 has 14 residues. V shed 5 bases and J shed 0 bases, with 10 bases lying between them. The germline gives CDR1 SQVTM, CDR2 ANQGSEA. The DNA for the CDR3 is TGCAGCGTTTTGGACAGCACAACTAATGAAAAACTGTTTTTT. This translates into CSVLDSTTNEKLFF.

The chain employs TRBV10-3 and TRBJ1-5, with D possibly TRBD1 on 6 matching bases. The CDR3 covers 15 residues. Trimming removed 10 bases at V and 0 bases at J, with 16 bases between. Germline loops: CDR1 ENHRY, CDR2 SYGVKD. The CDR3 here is CATGRGHNSNQPQHF. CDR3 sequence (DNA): TGTGCCACCGGGCGGGGACACAATAGCAATCAGCCCCAGCATTTT.